Each of the 29 T cell receptor beta chains below was sequenced from the same sample in a study of response to subunit inactivated influenza vaccine. One entry per CDR3 protein, called by TCRdb with MiXCR from the RT-PCR reads. Of 500,000 to 600,000 distinct CDR3 sequences listed, approximately 14% were seen once; the top ten hold around 10%. The specimen comprised PBMCs from blood, sampled approximately 13 days after vaccination. The receptors originated from a man aged 50-59 years who received an inactivated influenza vaccine.

This chain uses TRBV18 with TRBJ2-1; D is undetermined. CDR3 length: 13 residues. V lost 3 bases, J lost 7 bases, and 10 bases lay in between. Germline V gene sequence: CDR1 KGHSH, CDR2 LQKENI. The CDR3: CASSPELRNEQFF. The CDR3 DNA reads TGTGCCAGCTCACCCGAACTTAGAAATGAGCAGTTCTTC.

V gene TRBV6-5 combines with J gene TRBJ2-1; D is unclear. Germline V gives CDR1 MNHEY, CDR2 SVGAGI. V was trimmed by 0 bases and J by 9 bases, leaving 12 bases between them. There are 14 residues in the CDR3. The CDR3 nucleotides are TGTGCCAGCAGTTACTCGATGGAAACATTTGAGCAGTTCTTC. It codes for CASSYSMETFEQFF.

This clonotype was found once. The DNA is left out, because the CDR3 cannot be placed on it with certainty; the CDR3 is given as TCRdb lists it. J is TRBJ2-2 and V is TRBV27; the table's D call of TRBD1 was not tested on the DNA. Germline CDR1 and CDR2: MNHEY and SMNVEV (reference sequence). The CDR3 spans 17 amino acids, including both terminal residues. The CDR3 reads CTSSLSSGRETPGSCFF.

The chain combines TRBV4-3 with TRBJ2-1; D not certain. Germline CDR1 is LGHNA and CDR2 is YSLEER. V was trimmed by 0 bases and J by 4 bases, leaving 10 bases between them. The CDR3 runs 15 residues. The CDR3 is CASSQDKLGYNEQFF. Here the CDR3 DNA reads TGCGCCAGCAGCCAAGATAAGCTCGGGTACAATGAGCAGTTCTTC.

The chain joins TRBV10-3 to TRBJ2-4; D may be TRBD2 (6 bases). The V end lost 0 bases, the J end lost 4 bases, and 13 bases lay between the germline ends. The CDR3 is 16 amino acids. CDR1 is ENHRY, CDR2 SYGVKD, per germline. The CDR3 loop is CAISESAGGLKNIQYF. CDR3 bases: TGTGCCATCAGTGAGTCCGCCGGCGGACTAAAAAACATTCAGTACTTC.

This sequence joins TRBV20-1 and TRBJ1-2; perhaps TRBD1 as D (6 bases). Looked up from germline, CDR1 is DFQATT and CDR2 is SNEGSKA (reference sequence). V was pared by 3 bases and J by 2 bases, with 10 bases between. This CDR3 comprises 13 residues. The CDR3 DNA is TGCAGTGCTAGTACAGGGCACAACTATGGCTACACCTTC. This encodes CSASTGHNYGYTF.

Sample share makes this clonotype medium-sized. The chain carries TRBV7-2 and TRBJ2-7; 9 bases agree with TRBD1. Losses at the gene ends were 4 bases for V and 1 base for J; bases not matched to a gene: 5. The V gene's germline CDR1 is SGHTA and CDR2 FQGNSA. The CDR3 has 15 amino acids. The CDR3 protein is CASSSDRGNSYEQYF. Written as DNA, the CDR3 is TGTGCCAGCAGCTCCGACAGGGGGAATTCCTACGAGCAGTACTTC.

This clonotype was seen a few times. The rearrangement joins TRBV19 to TRBJ2-7, with no clear D. V gave up 1 base and J gave up 2 bases, with 6 bases separating them. Germline loops: CDR1 LNHDA, CDR2 SQIVND (reference sequence). The CDR3 sequence is 13 residues long. The CDR3 bases are TGTGCCAGTAGTATAGGCTTGACCTACGAGCAGTACTTC. This gives the protein CASSIGLTYEQYF. The full variable domain, completed using reference TRBV19 and TRBJ2-7, is DGGITQSPKYLFRKEGQNVTLSCEQNLNHDAMYWYRQDPGQGLRLIYYSQIVNDFQKGDIAEGYSVSREKKESFPLTVTSAQKNPTAFYLCASSIGLTYEQYFGPGTRLTVT.

This clonotype was detected only a few times. This chain connects TRBV29-1 to TRBJ2-1, with D uncertain. Trimming removed 4 bases at V and 0 bases at J, with 19 bases between. Germline CDR1 reads SQVTM; CDR2 reads ANQGSEA. The CDR3 runs 17 residues. The CDR3 sequence: CSVGPLTPSGSYNEQFF. The CDR3 bases are TGCAGCGTTGGCCCCTTAACTCCCTCGGGCTCCTACAATGAGCAGTTCTTC.

The chain uses TRBV6-5 and TRBJ1-6; D uncertain. V was pared by 0 bases and J by 5 bases, with 5 bases between. Germline CDR1 and CDR2: MNHEY and SVGAGI. This CDR3 comprises 14 residues. The CDR3 reads CASSYSLNNSPLHF. As DNA, the CDR3 is TGTGCCAGCAGTTACTCGTTGAATAATTCACCCCTCCACTTT.

This clonotype has only a few counts. In DNA form, the CDR3 reads TGTGCCAGCAGCTTTTCAGCGCAGGGTAGTTACGAGCAGTACTTC. Translating gives CASSFSAQGSYEQYF. The V call is TRBV7-2, the J call TRBJ2-7; possibly TRBD1 for D (5 bases). The CDR3 is 15 residues long. Germline V gene sequence: CDR1 SGHTA, CDR2 FQGNSA. The ends were cut back, 3 bases at V and 4 bases at J, with 16 bases in the middle. Combining the CDR3 with reference TRBV7-2 and TRBJ2-7 gives the whole variable domain GAGVSQSPSNKVTEKGKDVELRCDPISGHTALYWYRQSLGQGLEFLIYFQGNSAPDKSGLPSDRFSAERTGGSVSTLTIQRTQQEDSAVYLCASSFSAQGSYEQYFGPGTRLTVT.

The chain uses TRBV28 and TRBJ1-1; tentative D call: TRBD1 (6 bases). The CDR3 spans 15 residues. The V gene lost 5 bases and the J gene lost 2 bases, with 15 bases spanning the gap. The V gene's germline CDR1 is MDHEN and CDR2 SYDVKM. The DNA for the CDR3 is TGTGCCAGCAGTCTTCTCGGGACAAAAAACACTGAAGCTTTCTTT. Translating gives CASSLLGTKNTEAFF.

The rearrangement links TRBV20-1 to TRBJ2-7; the D is unclear. This CDR3 contains 12 residues. Deletions cut 0 bases from V and 6 bases from J, with 9 bases between. Germline V CDR1 and CDR2: DFQATT, SNEGSKA (reference sequence). CDR3 sequence: CSARDGPPEQYF. The CDR3 DNA reads TGCAGTGCTAGAGATGGGCCTCCCGAGCAGTACTTC.

The J gene is TRBJ2-7, the V gene TRBV7-2, with 9 bases matching TRBD1. The CDR3 sequence is 15 residues long. Germline CDR1 reads SGHTA; CDR2 reads FQGNSA. The J segment lost 3 bases and the V segment lost 5 bases, leaving 8 bases of the junction unmatched. This CDR3 reads CASSPRWGQGYEQYF. The CDR3 bases are TGTGCCAGCAGCCCAAGGTGGGGACAGGGCTACGAGCAGTACTTC.

This clonotype was picked up a small number of times. This rearrangement joins TRBV11-2 to TRBJ2-3; possible D gene TRBD1, 5 bases. V lost 3 bases, J lost 2 bases, and 15 bases lay in between. CDR1 and CDR2 (germline): SGHAT, FQNNGV. This CDR3 is 16 amino acids long. The CDR3 loop reads CASSLALTGLTDTQYF. In DNA form, the CDR3 reads TGTGCCAGCAGCTTGGCCCTTACAGGCCTCACAGATACGCAGTATTTT.

This clonotype was picked up a small number of times. The V and J genes are TRBV20-1 and TRBJ2-5; D gene uncertain. With 3 bases removed from V and 5 bases from J, the gap between germline ends came to 7 bases. This CDR3 is 11 amino acids long. Germline CDR1 is DFQATT and CDR2 is SNEGSKA (reference sequence). The CDR3 DNA reads TGCAGTGCTAGGTACCTGGAGACCCAGTACTTC. Its protein product is CSARYLETQYF.

This clonotype has a handful of counts. V and J are TRBV7-9 and TRBJ2-1; tentatively, D is TRBD2 (6 bases). Germline CDR1 reads SEHNR; CDR2 reads FQNEAQ (reference sequence). There are 14 residues in the CDR3. Trimming removed 3 bases from V and 6 bases from J, with 12 bases in between. In DNA, the CDR3 is TGTGCCAGCAGCTTGCGGGGCTCCCCCAATGAGCAGTTCTTC. It yields the protein CASSLRGSPNEQFF.

The rearrangement uses TRBV9 and TRBJ2-2; 8 nucleotides match TRBD2. This CDR3 region has 15 residues. J lost 6 bases, V lost 7 bases, and 11 bases had no gene match. Germline V lookup: CDR1 SGDLS, CDR2 YYNGEE. In DNA, the CDR3 is TGTGCCAGCGAACGAGGCGGGGGGAGGGCCGGGGAGCTGTTTTTT. This codes for CASERGGGRAGELFF.

The chain is built from TRBV11-2 and TRBJ2-1, with D possibly being TRBD1 or TRBD2 (5 bases each). The length of the CDR3 is 15 residues. Trimming took off 1 base at V and 7 bases at J, with 14 bases between the two ends. Per germline, CDR1 SGHAT and CDR2 FQNNGV. CDR3 sequence reads: CASSLATIWGNEQFF. CDR3 sequence (DNA): TGTGCCAGCAGCTTAGCTACAATCTGGGGGAATGAGCAGTTCTTC. The variable domain in full, with the rest retrieved from reference TRBV11-2 and TRBJ2-1, is EAGVAQSPRYKIIEKRQSVAFWCNPISGHATLYWYQQILGQGPKLLIQFQNNGVVDDSQLPKDRFSAERLKGVDSTLKIQPAKLEDSAVYLCASSLATIWGNEQFFGPGTRLTVL.

This clonotype was found a few times. V usage is TRBV7-2 and J usage is TRBJ2-1; TRBD1 matches 10 bases. Unmatched junction bases numbered 6, after V lost 5 bases and J lost 5 bases. CDR1 and CDR2 (germline): SGHTA, FQGNSA. The length of the CDR3 is 15 residues. The CDR3 spells CASSRQGAWDNEQFF. The CDR3 nucleotides read TGTGCCAGCAGCCGACAGGGGGCTTGGGACAATGAGCAGTTCTTC.

In this sample, this clonotype turned up a few times. The DNA of the CDR3 is TGTGCCAGCAGTGCAACAGGGTTGGAGCAGTTCTTC. This sequence encodes CASSATGLEQFF. V is TRBV27 and J is TRBJ2-1, with D possibly TRBD1 on 6 matching bases. V shed 5 bases and J shed 10 bases, with 12 bases lying between them. Germline V CDR1 and CDR2: MNHEY, SMNVEV (reference sequence). The CDR3 has 12 amino acids.

The V call is TRBV6-2 or TRBV6-3, the J call TRBJ1-1; D is possibly TRBD1 (6 bases). With 0 bases removed from V and 5 bases from J, the gap between germline ends came to 10 bases. Germline V gene sequence: CDR1 MNHEY, CDR2 SVGEGT. CDR3 length: 14 residues. DNA for the CDR3: TGTGCCAGCAGTTACTCGCGAGGGGGGACTGAAGCTTTCTTT. Translation gives CASSYSRGGTEAFF.

The sample holds a few counts of this clonotype. The chain combines TRBV20-1 with TRBJ2-7; tentative D call: TRBD1 (5 bases). CDR3 length equals 14 residues. V lost 0 bases and J 6 bases, leaving 15 bases between the germline ends. Per the germline V gene, CDR1 is DFQATT and CDR2 is SNEGSKA (reference sequence). The CDR3 region is CSARDTQGWGEQYF. In DNA form, the CDR3 reads TGCAGTGCTAGAGATACTCAGGGTTGGGGCGAGCAGTACTTC.

This clonotype was counted a few times. V is TRBV9 and J is TRBJ1-5; 9 positions match TRBD1. This CDR3 region has 14 residues. Germline V CDR1 and CDR2: SGDLS, YYNGEE. V was pared by 6 bases and J by 4 bases, with 5 bases of the junction left unmatched. The CDR3 sequence: CASNDGTGNQPQHF. The CDR3 DNA reads TGTGCCAGCAACGACGGGACAGGGAATCAGCCCCAGCATTTT.

The V gene is TRBV15, the J gene TRBJ2-1; D tentatively fits TRBD1 or TRBD2 (5 bases each). In germline, CDR1 is LNHNV, CDR2 YYDKDF (reference sequence). Trimming shortened V by 0 bases and J by 6 bases, and 24 bases separated the two germline ends. This CDR3 region has 19 residues. In nucleotides, the CDR3 is TGTGCCACCAGCAGAGATTCCGTCAGGGACCCCAATCGCGGCAATGAGCAGTTCTTC. It codes for CATSRDSVRDPNRGNEQFF.

This clonotype showed up many times. V and J are TRBV20-1 and TRBJ2-3; 8 bases match TRBD2. This CDR3 has 15 amino acids. V shed 1 base and J 0 bases; nucleotides not matched to a gene: 3. Germline assignment: CDR1 DFQATT and CDR2 SNEGSKA (reference sequence). This chain's CDR3 is CSARVLAESTDTQYF. In DNA form, the CDR3 reads TGCAGTGCTAGAGTACTAGCGGAAAGCACAGATACGCAGTATTTT.

This clonotype turned up a few times. The rearrangement joins TRBV11-3 to TRBJ2-1, with 9 positions matching TRBD1. The V gene end was trimmed by 1 base and the J gene end by 2 bases; junction bases not matched to a gene: 3. The CDR3 sequence is 16 residues long. Germline V gene data show CDR1 as SGHNT and CDR2 as YENEEA. CDR3 loop: CASSLGGQGPYNEQFF. The CDR3 DNA is TGTGCCAGCAGCTTAGGGGGACAGGGCCCCTACAATGAGCAGTTCTTC.

The chain joins TRBV5-1 to TRBJ2-7; 7 positions agree with TRBD2. Trimming took 2 bases from V and 7 from J; bases not matched to a gene: 12. The CDR3 has 15 residues. Germline CDR1 SGHRS, CDR2 YFSETQ. CDR3 amino acids: CASSFVASGLGEQYF. Written as DNA, the CDR3 is TGCGCCAGCAGCTTCGTGGCTAGCGGCCTGGGAGAGCAGTACTTC.

This clonotype showed up many times. This sequence joins TRBV5-1 and TRBJ1-1; 7 nucleotides agree with TRBD1. The CDR3 totals 13 residues. Germline V gene data show CDR1 as SGHRS and CDR2 as YFSETQ. V shed 4 bases, J shed 6 bases, and the junction held 6 bases outside the gene matches. The CDR3 DNA reads as TGCGCCAGCAGCCCGGAGGGGGCTGCTGAAGCTTTCTTT. Its translation: CASSPEGAAEAFF.